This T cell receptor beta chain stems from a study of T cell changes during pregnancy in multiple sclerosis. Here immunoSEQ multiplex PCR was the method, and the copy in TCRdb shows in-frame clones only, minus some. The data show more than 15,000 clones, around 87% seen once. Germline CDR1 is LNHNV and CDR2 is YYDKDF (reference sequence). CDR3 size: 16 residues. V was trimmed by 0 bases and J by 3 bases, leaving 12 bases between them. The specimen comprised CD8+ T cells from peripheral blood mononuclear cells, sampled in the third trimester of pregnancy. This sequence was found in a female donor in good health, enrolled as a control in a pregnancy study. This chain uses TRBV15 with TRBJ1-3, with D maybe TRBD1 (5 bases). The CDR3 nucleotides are TGTGCCACCAGCAGAGAGCAGGGCTCGATTGGAAACACCATATATTTT. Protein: CATSREQGSIGNTIYF.